The 11 T cell receptor beta chains below all came from one sample that was sequenced in a study of blood T cell repertoires in COVID-19. Sequenced by immunoSEQ multiplex PCR; TCRdb stores in-frame clones only, minus some. The sample has 150,000 or so clones; roughly 82% are singletons. Sequences were obtained from peripheral blood. These receptor sequences come from a woman aged 50 to 60 in a cohort sampled during active or convalescent COVID-19.

This chain connects TRBV2 to TRBJ2-7, with TRBD1 identical over 7 bases. This CDR3 contains 14 residues. Germline V gene data show CDR1 as SNHLY and CDR2 as FYNNEI. Losses at the gene ends were 7 bases for V and 4 bases for J; bases not matched to a gene: 10. The CDR3 spells CASNRGGWGYEQYF. CDR3 sequence (DNA): TGTGCCAGCAATCGAGGGGGCTGGGGGTACGAGCAGTACTTC.

This chain uses TRBV1 with TRBJ2-1; no check of the table's D call, TRBD1, against the DNA was made. TRBV1 is tagged as a pseudogene. The CDR3 loop spans 15 amino acids. This chain's CDR3 is CTSSLTGGLFDEQFF. CDR3 bases: TGCACCAGCAGCCTTACAGGGGGCCTATTTGATGAGCAGTTCTTC.

There are many counts of this clone. The chain uses TRBV7-8 and TRBJ1-2, with TRBD1 matching over 9 bases. This CDR3 is 15 amino acids long. V was pared by 5 bases and J by 3 bases, with 7 bases of the junction left unmatched. Germline V gives CDR1 SGHVS, CDR2 FQNEAQ. The CDR3 protein is CASSGYRGRDYGYTF. CDR3 DNA sequence: TGTGCCAGCAGCGGCTACAGGGGGCGCGACTATGGCTACACCTTC.

The chain carries TRBV7-6 and TRBJ1-6, with 11 nucleotides matching TRBD1. J gave up 8 bases and V 3 bases, and 3 bases lay outside the gene matches. This CDR3 has 15 amino acids. The germline gives CDR1 SGHVS, CDR2 FNYEAQ. The CDR3 protein is CASSFGTGGHSPLHF. Written as DNA, the CDR3 is TGTGCCAGCAGCTTCGGGACAGGGGGACATTCACCCCTCCACTTT.

The CDR3 spells CASSPQVLLAGGRDTQYF. DNA of the CDR3: TGTGCCAGCTCACCACAAGTGCTCCTAGCGGGGGGCAGAGATACGCAGTATTTT. The chain has TRBV18 and TRBJ2-3; 11 bases are a match to TRBD2. J was trimmed by 5 bases and V by 1 base; bases with no gene match: 11. The CDR3 sequence is 18 residues long. Germline values: CDR1 KGHSH, CDR2 LQKENI.

DNA of the CDR3: TGTGCCAGCAGTGGAGACAGGGGGCAGACTGAAGCTTTCTTT. It translates to CASSGDRGQTEAFF. V usage is TRBV25-1 and J usage is TRBJ1-1; TRBD1 matches 10 bases. With V trimmed by 4 bases and J by 5 bases, 4 bases remained unmatched. Per germline, CDR1 MGHDK and CDR2 SYGVNS. The CDR3 runs 14 residues.

The V and J genes are TRBV19 and TRBJ2-3; 9 bases line up with TRBD1. Germline CDR1 reads LNHDA; CDR2 reads SQIVND (reference sequence). This CDR3 region has 18 residues. The V gene end was trimmed by 2 bases and the J gene end by 2 bases; junction bases not matched to a gene: 11. CDR3 loop: CASSIQGPSQGATDTQYF. The CDR3 DNA is TGTGCCAGTAGTATACAAGGCCCCTCACAGGGGGCCACAGATACGCAGTATTTT.

The chain couples TRBV27 to TRBJ1-6; D is perhaps TRBD1 (6 bases). The CDR3 loop spans 15 amino acids. The V and J ends lost 6 bases and 7 bases respectively, with 16 bases between them. Germline lookup yields CDR1 MNHEY and CDR2 SMNVEV (reference sequence). The CDR3 coding sequence is TGTGCCAGCAGCCCCCGGACAGCTGGGAATTCACCCCTCCACTTT. Residues: CASSPRTAGNSPLHF.

The V and J genes are TRBV15 and TRBJ2-1; TRBD2 agrees at 11 bases. This CDR3 region has 14 residues. Germline CDR1 LNHNV, CDR2 YYDKDF (reference sequence). The V segment lost 1 base and the J segment 7 bases; nucleotides outside the gene matches: 0. The CDR3 bases are TGTGCCACCAGCAGAGGACTAGCGGGGAATGAGCAGTTCTTC. Amino acid sequence: CATSRGLAGNEQFF. Filled out from reference TRBV15 and TRBJ2-1, the complete variable domain reads DAMVIQNPRYQVTQFGKPVTLSCSQTLNHNVMYWYQQKSSQAPKLLFHYYDKDFNNEADTPDNFQSRRPNTSFCFLDIRSPGLGDTAMYLCATSRGLAGNEQFFGPGTRLTVL.

This chain joins TRBV24-1 and TRBJ2-3; 7 nucleotides align to TRBD2. Unmatched junction bases numbered 8, after V lost 7 bases and J lost 2 bases. CDR3 length: 15 residues. Per germline, CDR1 KGHDR and CDR2 SFDVKD. The CDR3 nucleotides are TGTGCCACCAGCGCTACGGGGGGACTCACAGATACGCAGTATTTT. Translating gives CATSATGGLTDTQYF.

V is TRBV15 and J is TRBJ2-7; no definite D call. The CDR3 has 12 residues. Germline CDR1 is LNHNV and CDR2 is YYDKDF (reference sequence). Trimming stripped 5 bases from V and 9 bases from J, with 14 bases between. In DNA, the CDR3 is TGTGCCACCAGCGCGTCTGGGCTGGGGCAGTACTTC. Amino acid sequence: CATSASGLGQYF.